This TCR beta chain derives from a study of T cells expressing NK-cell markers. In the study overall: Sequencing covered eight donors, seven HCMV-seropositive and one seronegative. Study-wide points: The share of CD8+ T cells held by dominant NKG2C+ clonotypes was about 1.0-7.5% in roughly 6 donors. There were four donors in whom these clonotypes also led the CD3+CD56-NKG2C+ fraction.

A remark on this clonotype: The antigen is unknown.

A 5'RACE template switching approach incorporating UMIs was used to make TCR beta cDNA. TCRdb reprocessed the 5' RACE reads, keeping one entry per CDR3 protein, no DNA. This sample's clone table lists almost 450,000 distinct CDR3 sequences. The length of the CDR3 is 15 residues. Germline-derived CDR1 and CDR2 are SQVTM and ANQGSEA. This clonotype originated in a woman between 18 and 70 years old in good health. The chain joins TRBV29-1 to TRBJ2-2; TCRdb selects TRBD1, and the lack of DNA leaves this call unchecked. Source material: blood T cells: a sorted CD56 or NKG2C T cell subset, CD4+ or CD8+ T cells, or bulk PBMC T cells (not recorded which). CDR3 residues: CSVESGDRATGELFF.